Sequencing of this T cell receptor (beta chain) was carried out in a study of T cell responses to AZD1222 COVID-19 vaccine. It was second doses at about 4 or about 12 weeks that were pooled. Study results and caveats: Most donors were white British and more were female, and clonal diversity was possibly underestimated. Scientists sampled the repertoires only once the peak T cell response had passed.

In this sample, this clone turned up a few times. Its antigen is not identified. Assay: immunoSEQ multiplex PCR; the TCRdb copy retains only in-frame clones and omits some. This sample has around 150,000 clones, with 92% found just once. This receptor was taken from an adult who received the AZD1222 COVID-19 vaccine. Sequencing used peripheral blood, obtained 28 days after the second AZD1222 dose.

CDR3 in amino acids: CASRQTGADGYTF. The CDR3 nucleotides are TGTGCCAGCAGGCAGACAGGGGCAGATGGCTACACCTTC. The V call is TRBV2, the J call TRBJ1-2, with 8 bases matching TRBD1. The J segment lost 6 bases and the V segment lost 6 bases, leaving 6 bases of the junction unmatched. This CDR3 spans 13 amino acids. CDR1 and CDR2 from the germline V gene are SNHLY and FYNNEI.